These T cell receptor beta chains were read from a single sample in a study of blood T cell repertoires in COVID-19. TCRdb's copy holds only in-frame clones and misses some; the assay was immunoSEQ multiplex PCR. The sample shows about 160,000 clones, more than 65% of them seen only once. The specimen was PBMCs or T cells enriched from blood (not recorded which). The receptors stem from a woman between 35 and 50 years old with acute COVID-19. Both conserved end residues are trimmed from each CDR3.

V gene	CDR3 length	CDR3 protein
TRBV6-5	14	ASSYRRQGGSGELF
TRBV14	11	ASSQGQNTEAF
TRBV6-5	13	ASSYQGTGAYEQY
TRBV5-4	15	ASSFGGRSGRVGELF
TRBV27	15	ASRDSGAGRFNYGYT
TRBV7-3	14	ASSINSGSGTDTQY
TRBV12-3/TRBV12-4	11	ASSLDSAYEQY
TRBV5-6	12	ASSLSPGNTEAF
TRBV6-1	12	ASSERRGGQPQH
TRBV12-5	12	ASGRTSQGGELF
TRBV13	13	ASSLRGTSGYEQY
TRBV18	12	ASTGGTGNQPQH
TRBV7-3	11	ASSSGVTGELF
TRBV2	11	ASSVSSDYGYT
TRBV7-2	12	ASSPGQPASGYT
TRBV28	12	ASSSPAGTYGYT
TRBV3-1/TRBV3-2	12	ASSQSGRRFEQY
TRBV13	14	ASSLSQGAGWNTIY
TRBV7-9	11	ASSNEGRGSAF
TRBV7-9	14	ASSLTSGRSTDTQY
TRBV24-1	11	ATSDSRQDTQY
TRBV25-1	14	ASWDRGPSYNSPLH
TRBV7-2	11	ASNDYFSTEAF
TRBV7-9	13	ASSSSYTGGYEQY
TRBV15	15	ATSRERYQGGYNEQF
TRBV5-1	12	ASSFEGGDYGYT
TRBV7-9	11	ASSYRVAGELF
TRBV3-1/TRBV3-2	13	ASSQNGQGNGGYT
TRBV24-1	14	ATSEGGTSGQETQY